This T cell receptor beta chain was sequenced in a study of T-cell reconstitution after alpha-beta-depleted transplantation in children. The CDR3 totals 12 residues. Germline loops: CDR1 MDHEN, CDR2 SYDVKM. Deletions cut 6 bases from V and 7 bases from J, with 7 bases between. Using unique molecular identifiers, the investigators prepared the TCRbeta library. TCRdb redid the calling of the PCR reads with MiXCR, one entry per CDR3 protein. The table has 400,000 to 550,000 distinct CDR3 sequences, about 11% seen once. This clonotype was recorded at least ten times. The starting material was PBMCs, obtained before TCRalphabeta/CD19-depleted stem cell transplant. The rearrangement links TRBV28 to TRBJ1-6; D gene uncertain. The sequence came from a child under 10 years old with inherited bone marrow failure, due to receive a stem cell transplant. The CDR3 bases are TGTGCCAGCAGACAGCAAAATTCACCCCTCCACTTT. Residues: CASRQQNSPLHF. The complete variable domain, with remaining parts taken from reference TRBV28 and TRBJ1-6, reads DVKVTQSSRYLVKRTGEKVFLECVQDMDHENMFWYRQDPGLGLRLIYFSYDVKMKEKGDIPEGYSVSREKKERFSLILESASTNQTSMYLCASRQQNSPLHFGNGTRLTVT.